The sequence of this TCR beta chain was determined in a study of cytomegalovirus exposure and HLA in healthy donors. 60 Vbeta and 13 Jbeta primers were used in PCR. Clones were read by immunoSEQ multiplex PCR, and TCRdb kept only the in-frame ones, dropping some. The sample includes about 69,000 clones, around 70% of them seen just once. From germline, CDR1 is MNHEY and CDR2 SVGAGI. This CDR3 comprises 14 residues. V lost 4 bases to trimming and J lost 2 bases, with 11 bases between them. The sequence was collected from a woman under 40 in good health and CMV-seropositive. V usage is TRBV6-5 and J usage is TRBJ1-2; D is possibly TRBD1 (5 bases). The sequenced sample was PBMCs. The CDR3 loop is CASSWGKKNYGYTF. CDR3 nucleotide sequence: TGTGCCAGCAGTTGGGGCAAAAAAAACTATGGCTACACCTTC.